This TCR beta chain was documented in a study of blood T cell repertoires in COVID-19. V dropped 2 bases and J dropped 2 bases, with 6 bases sitting between them. Germline assignment: CDR1 MNHEY and CDR2 SVGAGI. The CDR3 covers 13 residues. Sequencing was performed with immunoSEQ multiplex PCR; in TCRdb, only in-frame clones are kept and a portion is missing. The sample shows roughly 86,000 clones, about 89% of them seen only once. This TCR was recovered from a man aged 50 to 60 with active or convalescent COVID-19. Sequencing input: peripheral blood. The chain uses TRBV6-5 and TRBJ1-2, with D unresolved. Here the CDR3 reads CASSYGRNYGYTF. The CDR3 coding sequence is TGTGCCAGCAGTTACGGCAGGAACTATGGCTACACCTTC.